These 2 T cell receptor beta chains were sequenced from one sample in a study of lymphopenia after photon versus proton radiotherapy. TCRdb's table, derived via immunoSEQ multiplex PCR, lists solely in-frame clones and lacks some. The table includes some 20,000 clones, roughly 91% detected once. Material: peripheral blood, obtained from a patient treated with proton-based radiotherapy. The source of these receptors is an elderly man with esophageal cancer.

This clone occurred once. This chain joins TRBV19 and TRBJ2-1; the match to TRBD1 covers 10 bases. Germline V lookup: CDR1 LNHDA, CDR2 SQIVND (reference sequence). The junction had 4 bases not matched to a gene; V was cut back by 8 bases and J by 6 bases. The CDR3 length is 13 residues. The DNA of the CDR3 is TGTGCCAGTCAGGACAGGGGGTCCAATGAGCAGTTCTTC. Translated: CASQDRGSNEQFF.

This chain uses TRBV9 with TRBJ2-2, with 10 bases that match TRBD1. The CDR3 runs to 16 residues. After removal of 3 bases from V and 4 bases from J, the junction contained 6 bases not matched to a gene. Germline assignment: CDR1 SGDLS and CDR2 YYNGEE. CDR3 sequence reads: CASSGRGDRGTGELFF. In nucleotides, the CDR3 is TGTGCCAGCAGCGGGAGAGGGGACAGGGGCACCGGGGAGCTGTTTTTT.